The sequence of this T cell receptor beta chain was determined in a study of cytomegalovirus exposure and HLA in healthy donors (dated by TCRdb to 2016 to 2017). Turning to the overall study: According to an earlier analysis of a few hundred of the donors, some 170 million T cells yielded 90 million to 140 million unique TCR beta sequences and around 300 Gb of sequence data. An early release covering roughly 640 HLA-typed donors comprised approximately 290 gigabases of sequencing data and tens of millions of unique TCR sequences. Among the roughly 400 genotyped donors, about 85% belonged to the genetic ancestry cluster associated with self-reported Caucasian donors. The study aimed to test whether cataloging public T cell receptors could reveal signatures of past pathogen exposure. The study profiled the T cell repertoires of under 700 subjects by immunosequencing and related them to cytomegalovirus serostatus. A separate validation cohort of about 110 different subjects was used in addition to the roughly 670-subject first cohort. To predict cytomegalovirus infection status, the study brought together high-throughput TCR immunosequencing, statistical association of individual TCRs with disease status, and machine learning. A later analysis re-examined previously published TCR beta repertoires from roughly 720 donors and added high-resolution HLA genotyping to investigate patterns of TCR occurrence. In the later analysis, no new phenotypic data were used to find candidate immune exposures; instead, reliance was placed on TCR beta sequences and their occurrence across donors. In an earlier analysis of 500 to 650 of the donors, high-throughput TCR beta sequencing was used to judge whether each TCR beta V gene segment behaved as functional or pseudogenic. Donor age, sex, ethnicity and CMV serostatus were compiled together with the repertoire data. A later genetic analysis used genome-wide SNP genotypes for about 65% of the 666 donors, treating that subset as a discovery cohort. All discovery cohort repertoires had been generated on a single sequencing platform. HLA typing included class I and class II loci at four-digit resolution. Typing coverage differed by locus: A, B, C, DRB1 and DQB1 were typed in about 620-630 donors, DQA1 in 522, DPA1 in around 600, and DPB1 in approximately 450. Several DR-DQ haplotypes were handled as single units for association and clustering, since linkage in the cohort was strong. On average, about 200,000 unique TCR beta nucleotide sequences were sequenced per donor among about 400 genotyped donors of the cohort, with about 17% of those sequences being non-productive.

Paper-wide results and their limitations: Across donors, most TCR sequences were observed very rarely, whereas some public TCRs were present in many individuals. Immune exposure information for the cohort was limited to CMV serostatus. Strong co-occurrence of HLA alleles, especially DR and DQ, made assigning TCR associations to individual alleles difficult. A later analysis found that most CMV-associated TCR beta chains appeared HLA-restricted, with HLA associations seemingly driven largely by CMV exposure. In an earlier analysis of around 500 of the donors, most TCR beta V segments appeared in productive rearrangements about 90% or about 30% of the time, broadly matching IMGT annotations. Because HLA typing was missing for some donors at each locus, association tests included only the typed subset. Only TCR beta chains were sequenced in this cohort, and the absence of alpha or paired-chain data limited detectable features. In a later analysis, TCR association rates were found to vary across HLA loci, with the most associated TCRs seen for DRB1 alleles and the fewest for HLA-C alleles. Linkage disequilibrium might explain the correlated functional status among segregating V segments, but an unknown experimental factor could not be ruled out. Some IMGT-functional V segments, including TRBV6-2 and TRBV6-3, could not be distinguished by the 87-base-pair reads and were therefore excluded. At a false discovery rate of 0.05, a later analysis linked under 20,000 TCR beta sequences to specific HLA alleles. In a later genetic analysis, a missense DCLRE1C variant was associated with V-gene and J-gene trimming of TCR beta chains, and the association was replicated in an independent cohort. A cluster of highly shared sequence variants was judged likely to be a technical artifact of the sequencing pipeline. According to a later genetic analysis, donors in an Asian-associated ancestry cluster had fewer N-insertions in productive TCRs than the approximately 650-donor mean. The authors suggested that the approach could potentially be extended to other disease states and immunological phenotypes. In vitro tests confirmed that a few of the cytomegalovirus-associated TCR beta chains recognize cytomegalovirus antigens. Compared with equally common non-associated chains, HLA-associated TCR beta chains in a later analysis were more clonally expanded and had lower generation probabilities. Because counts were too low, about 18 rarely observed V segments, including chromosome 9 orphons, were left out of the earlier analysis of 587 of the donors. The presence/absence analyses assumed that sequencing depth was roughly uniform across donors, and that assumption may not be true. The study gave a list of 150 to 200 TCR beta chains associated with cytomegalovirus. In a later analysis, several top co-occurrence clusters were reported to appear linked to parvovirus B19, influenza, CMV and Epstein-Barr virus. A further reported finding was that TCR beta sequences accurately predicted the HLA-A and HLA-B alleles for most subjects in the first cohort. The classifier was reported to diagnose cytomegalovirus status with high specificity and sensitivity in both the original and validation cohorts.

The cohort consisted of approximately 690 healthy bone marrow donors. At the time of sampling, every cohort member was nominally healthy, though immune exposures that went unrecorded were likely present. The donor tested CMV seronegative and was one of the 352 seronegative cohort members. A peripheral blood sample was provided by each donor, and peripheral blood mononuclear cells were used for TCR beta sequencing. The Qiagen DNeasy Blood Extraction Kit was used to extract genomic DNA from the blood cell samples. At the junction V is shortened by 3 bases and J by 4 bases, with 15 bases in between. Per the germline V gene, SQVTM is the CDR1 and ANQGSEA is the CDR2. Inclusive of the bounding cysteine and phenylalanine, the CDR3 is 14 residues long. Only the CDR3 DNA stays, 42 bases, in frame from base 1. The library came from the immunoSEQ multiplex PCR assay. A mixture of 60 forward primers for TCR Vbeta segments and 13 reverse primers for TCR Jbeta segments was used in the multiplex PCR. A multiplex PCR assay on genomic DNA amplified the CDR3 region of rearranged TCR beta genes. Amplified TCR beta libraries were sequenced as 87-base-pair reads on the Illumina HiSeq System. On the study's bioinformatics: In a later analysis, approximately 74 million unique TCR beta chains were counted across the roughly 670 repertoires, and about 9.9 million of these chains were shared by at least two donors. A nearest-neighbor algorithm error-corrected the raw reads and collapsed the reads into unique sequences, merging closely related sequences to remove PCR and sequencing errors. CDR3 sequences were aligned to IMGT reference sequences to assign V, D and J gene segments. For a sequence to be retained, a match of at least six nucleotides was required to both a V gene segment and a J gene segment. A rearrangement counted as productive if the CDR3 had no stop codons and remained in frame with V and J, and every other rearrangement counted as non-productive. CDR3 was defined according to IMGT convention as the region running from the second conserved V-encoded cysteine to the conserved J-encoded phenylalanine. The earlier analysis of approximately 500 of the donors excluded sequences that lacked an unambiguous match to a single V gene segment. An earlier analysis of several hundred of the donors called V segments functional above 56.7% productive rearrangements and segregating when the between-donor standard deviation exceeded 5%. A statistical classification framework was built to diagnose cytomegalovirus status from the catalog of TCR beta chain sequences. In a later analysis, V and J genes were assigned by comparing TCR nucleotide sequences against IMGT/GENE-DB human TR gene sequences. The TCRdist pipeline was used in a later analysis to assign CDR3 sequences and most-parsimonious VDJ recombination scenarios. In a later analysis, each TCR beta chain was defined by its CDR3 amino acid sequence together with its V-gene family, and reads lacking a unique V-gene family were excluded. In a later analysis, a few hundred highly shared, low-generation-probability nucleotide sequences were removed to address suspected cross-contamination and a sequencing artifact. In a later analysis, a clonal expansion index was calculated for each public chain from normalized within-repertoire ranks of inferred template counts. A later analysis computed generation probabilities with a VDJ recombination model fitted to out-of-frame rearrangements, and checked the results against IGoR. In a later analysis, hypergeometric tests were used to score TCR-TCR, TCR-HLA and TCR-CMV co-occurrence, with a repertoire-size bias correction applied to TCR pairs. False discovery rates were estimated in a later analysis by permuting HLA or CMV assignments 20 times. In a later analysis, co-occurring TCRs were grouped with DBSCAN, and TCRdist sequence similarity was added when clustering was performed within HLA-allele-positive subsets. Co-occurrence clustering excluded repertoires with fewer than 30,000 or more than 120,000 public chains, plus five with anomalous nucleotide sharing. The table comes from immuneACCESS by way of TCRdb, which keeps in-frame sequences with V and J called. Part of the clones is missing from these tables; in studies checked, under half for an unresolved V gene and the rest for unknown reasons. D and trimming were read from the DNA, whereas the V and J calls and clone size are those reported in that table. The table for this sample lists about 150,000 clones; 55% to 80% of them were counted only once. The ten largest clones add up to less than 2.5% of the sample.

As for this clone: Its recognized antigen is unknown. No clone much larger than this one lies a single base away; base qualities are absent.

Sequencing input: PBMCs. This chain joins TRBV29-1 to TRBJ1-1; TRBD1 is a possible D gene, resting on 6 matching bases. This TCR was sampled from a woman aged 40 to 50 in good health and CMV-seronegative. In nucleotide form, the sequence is TGCAGCGTTGACCCGAGGGGGATTGGCACTGAAGCTTTCTTT. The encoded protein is CSVDPRGIGTEAFF.